The 24 T cell receptor beta chains below were found in one sample sequenced in a study of cytomegalovirus exposure and HLA in healthy donors. The PCR had 60 Vbeta and 13 Jbeta primers. The data were produced by immunoSEQ multiplex PCR, yet TCRdb's version contains in-frame clones alone and is incomplete. This sample has 150,000 to 200,000 clones, with approximately 84% found just once. The sequencing sample was made of PBMCs. The receptors shown here come from a man between 18 and 35 years old in good health and CMV-seropositive.

This chain links TRBV9 with TRBJ2-3; a weak D match, TRBD2 (5 bases). Deletions cut 0 bases from V and 2 bases from J, with 10 bases between. The CDR3 loop spans 15 amino acids. CDR1 and CDR2 from the germline V gene are SGDLS and YYNGEE. The CDR3 reads CASSVVGVPTDTQYF. Written as DNA, the CDR3 is TGTGCCAGCAGCGTAGTCGGGGTTCCCACAGATACGCAGTATTTT.

The CDR3 sequence is CAWSGSSGSPLHF. The CDR3 region has the DNA TGTGCCTGGAGTGGGTCGTCAGGCTCACCCCTCCACTTT. V usage is TRBV30 and J usage is TRBJ1-6; no definite D call. The CDR3 loop spans 13 amino acids. CDR1 is GTSNPN and CDR2 is SVGIG in the germline V gene (reference sequence). The V end was cut by 1 base, the J end by 10 bases, with 11 bases between.

The V gene is TRBV18, the J gene TRBJ2-1; TRBD1 might be the D (5 bases). In germline, CDR1 is KGHSH, CDR2 LQKENI. The CDR3 consists of 16 residues. V was shortened by 5 bases and J by 2 bases, with 16 bases between the two germline ends. CDR3 residues: CASSSRAAWPYNEQFF. The CDR3 DNA follows: TGTGCCAGCTCATCCAGGGCAGCTTGGCCCTACAATGAGCAGTTCTTC.

This sequence joins TRBV30 and TRBJ2-7; 7 bases agree with TRBD2. Trimming cost V 0 bases and J 0 bases; bases outside gene matches: 20. The CDR3 length is 20 residues. Germline V gives CDR1 GTSNPN, CDR2 SVGIG (reference sequence). In nucleotides, the CDR3 is TGTGCCTGGAGTGTACGTCTAGCGGAGGGCGGCCTGGTAGGCTCCTACGAGCAGTACTTC. Translated, it gives CAWSVRLAEGGLVGSYEQYF. The variable domain in full, completed from reference TRBV30 and TRBJ2-7, reads SQTIHQWPATLVQPVGSPLSLECTVEGTSNPNLYWYRQAAGRGLQLLFYSVGIGQISSEVPQNLSASRPQDRQFILSSKKLLLSDSGFYLCAWSVRLAEGGLVGSYEQYFGPGTRLTVT.

The chain is built from TRBV6-4 and TRBJ2-3, with TRBD2 matching over 10 bases. The CDR3 is 15 amino acids. Germline assignment: CDR1 MRHNA and CDR2 SNTAGT. With V trimmed by 2 bases and J by 1 base, 0 bases remained unmatched. In DNA form, the CDR3 reads TGTGCCAGCAGTGACACTAGCGGGGGCACAGATACGCAGTATTTT. Encoded protein: CASSDTSGGTDTQYF.

The chain combines TRBV13 with TRBJ1-1; tentative D call: TRBD1 (6 bases). The CDR3 is 14 residues long. V was cut by 3 bases and J by 11 bases, with 19 bases left in between. CDR1 and CDR2 (germline): PRHDT, FYEKMQ (reference sequence). CDR3 residues: CASSLDRDIMRAFF. Written as DNA, the CDR3 is TGTGCCAGCAGCTTGGACCGGGACATCATGAGGGCTTTCTTT.

This chain joins TRBV6-1 and TRBJ1-1; D remains unclear. The germline V gene has CDR1 MNHNS and CDR2 SASEGT. V was clipped by 4 bases and J by 0 bases, with 6 bases between them. CDR3 length equals 13 residues. The DNA of the CDR3 is TGTGCCAGCAGTGGCCGGGTGAACACTGAAGCTTTCTTT. It translates to CASSGRVNTEAFF.

The V gene is TRBV7-9, the J gene TRBJ2-5, with D possibly being TRBD2 (5 bases). The J call may be incorrect, as the DNA end agrees better with TRBJ2-7. Germline CDR1 and CDR2: SEHNR and FQNEAQ (reference sequence). The CDR3 has 16 amino acids. The CDR3 DNA follows: TGTGCCAGCAGCTCCCTCGAGGATTCGGGAAGGTACGAGCAGTACTTC. Translating it yields CASSSLEDSGRYEQYF.

Concerning this clone: The germline gene is not matched at one end of the junction; a read error may be the cause. The chain carries TRBV7-6 and TRBJ2-7; D not resolved. Germline values: CDR1 SGHVS, CDR2 FNYEAQ. This CDR3 comprises 11 residues. CDR3 residues: CASSLEHEQYF. The CDR3, as DNA: TGTGCCAGCAGTTTAGAGCACGAGCAGTACTTC.

The chain joins TRBV7-2 to TRBJ2-5; TRBD2 matches at 15 bases. Germline CDR1 SGHTA, CDR2 FQGNSA. With 5 bases clipped from V and 1 base from J, the junction kept 5 bases outside the gene matches. This CDR3 spans 17 amino acids. Here the CDR3 DNA reads TGTGCCAGCAGCCAGGGACTAGCGGGGGGTACCCAAGAGACCCAGTACTTC. This codes for CASSQGLAGGTQETQYF.

This clone was counted once. The chain is built from TRBV5-4 and TRBJ1-2; D is perhaps TRBD1 (5 bases). V lost 4 bases to trimming and J lost 4 bases, with 14 bases between them. Germline-derived CDR1 and CDR2 are SGHNT and YYREEE (reference sequence). The CDR3 extends over 14 amino acids. The CDR3 reads CASSPRGGFYGYTF. The CDR3 DNA is TGTGCCAGCAGCCCGCGGGGGGGATTCTATGGCTACACCTTC.

There are a few counts of this clone. V gene TRBV7-3 combines with J gene TRBJ2-2, with a weak D call TRBD1 (5 bases). The CDR3 loop spans 14 amino acids. The germline CDR1 and CDR2 sequences are SGHTA and FQGTGA. V was trimmed by 6 bases and J by 4 bases, leaving 12 bases between them. Here the CDR3 DNA reads TGTGCCAGCAGTAGCCAGGGCGGCACCGGGGAGCTGTTTTTT. Residues: CASSSQGGTGELFF.

This sequence joins TRBV11-2 and TRBJ1-5; D possibly corresponds to TRBD1 (5 bases). The CDR3 loop spans 14 amino acids. Trimming shortened V by 5 bases and J by 2 bases, and 10 bases separated the two germline ends. CDR1 SGHAT and CDR2 FQNNGV come from the germline V gene. The CDR3 DNA follows: TGTGCCAGCAGCCCCCCAGGGCGCAATCAGCCCCAGCATTTT. Translation gives CASSPPGRNQPQHF.

V gene TRBV6-5 combines with J gene TRBJ1-2; 9 bases align to TRBD1. There are 15 residues in the CDR3. V lost 6 bases, J lost 3 bases, and 8 bases stayed unmatched. Germline lookup yields CDR1 MNHEY and CDR2 SVGAGI. As DNA, the CDR3 is TGTGCCAGCAGACAAACAGGGGGCATGGACTATGGCTACACCTTC. The encoded protein is CASRQTGGMDYGYTF.

The chain recombines TRBV6-5 with TRBJ1-2, with D unclear. The CDR3 runs to 14 residues. The V and J ends lost 2 bases and 4 bases respectively, with 11 bases between them. The germline V gene encodes CDR1 MNHEY and CDR2 SVGAGI. The chain's CDR3 is CASSYAASLYGYTF. The CDR3 DNA reads TGTGCCAGCAGTTACGCGGCGAGCCTCTATGGCTACACCTTC.

V is TRBV6-6 and J is TRBJ2-3; 9 bases agree with TRBD2. V shed 6 bases and J 6 bases; nucleotides not matched to a gene: 4. In germline, CDR1 is MNHNY, CDR2 SVGAGI (reference sequence). There are 13 residues in the CDR3. The CDR3 loop reads CASSLAGLDTQYF. As DNA, the CDR3 is TGTGCCAGCAGCCTAGCGGGGTTGGATACGCAGTATTTT.

In this sample, this clone turned up once. This chain links TRBV5-6 with TRBJ1-1; D is unclear. The CDR3 has 12 residues. The germline V gene has CDR1 SGHDT and CDR2 YYEEEE. Trimming shortened V by 2 bases and J by 10 bases, and 12 bases separated the two germline ends. The CDR3 region is CASSFLISGAFF. The CDR3 bases are TGTGCCAGCAGCTTCTTAATTTCGGGAGCTTTCTTT. Supplemented by reference TRBV5-6 and TRBJ1-1, the full variable domain reads DAGVTQSPTHLIKTRGQQVTLRCSPKSGHDTVSWYQQALGQGPQFIFQYYEEEERQRGNFPDRFSGHQFPNYSSELNVNALLLGDSALYLCASSFLISGAFFGQGTRLTVV.

V is TRBV7-3 and J is TRBJ2-5, with 10 bases identical to TRBD2. J was trimmed by 2 bases and V by 0 bases; bases with no gene match: 0. From germline, CDR1 is SGHTA and CDR2 FQGTGA. The CDR3 runs to 15 residues. The CDR3 DNA follows: TGTGCCAGCAGCTTAACAGCGGGGGGGCAAGAGACCCAGTACTTC. It encodes CASSLTAGGQETQYF.

This clone was seen a handful of times. The chain is built from TRBV6-1 and TRBJ2-1; no definite D call. With 4 bases removed from V and 9 bases from J, the gap between germline ends came to 10 bases. From germline, CDR1 is MNHNS and CDR2 SASEGT. CDR3 size: 12 residues. CDR3 sequence: CASSGQVFEQFF. CDR3 bases: TGTGCCAGCAGTGGACAAGTTTTTGAGCAGTTCTTC.

This chain joins TRBV4-3 and TRBJ2-2; possibly TRBD1 for D (6 bases). The V end was cut by 2 bases, the J end by 5 bases, with 6 bases between. This CDR3 contains 13 residues. Germline values: CDR1 LGHNA, CDR2 YSLEER. In nucleotides, the CDR3 is TGCGCCAGCAGCCAACAGGGGACCGGGGAGCTGTTTTTT. Amino acid sequence: CASSQQGTGELFF.

The rearrangement links TRBV7-2 to TRBJ2-5, with TRBD2 matching 11 bases. The CDR3 extends over 19 amino acids. The V segment lost 2 bases and the J segment 3 bases; nucleotides outside the gene matches: 14. Germline V gives CDR1 SGHTA, CDR2 FQGNSA. The CDR3 coding sequence is TGTGCCAGCAGCTTATGGGCCCCTCCCCTAGCGGGGGGAGAAGAGACCCAGTACTTC. Residues: CASSLWAPPLAGGEETQYF.

This sequence joins TRBV7-8 and TRBJ2-1; 12 bases are shared with TRBD2. Trimming at V came to 5 bases and at J to 2 bases, leaving 7 bases not matched to a gene. Germline CDR1 and CDR2: SGHVS and FQNEAQ. This CDR3 region has 17 residues. CDR3 sequence reads: CASSPGRTSGAYNEQFF. The CDR3 coding sequence is TGTGCCAGCAGCCCTGGTAGGACTAGCGGGGCCTACAATGAGCAGTTCTTC.

The gene calls are TRBV12-5 and TRBJ1-5, with a weak D call TRBD1 (5 bases). From germline, CDR1 is LGHNT and CDR2 FRNRAP. This CDR3 comprises 13 residues. With 4 bases removed from V and 7 bases from J, the gap between germline ends came to 11 bases. The CDR3 bases are TGTGCTAGTGGTTCACAGGAGTACCAGCCCCAGCATTTT. It is translated as CASGSQEYQPQHF. Using reference TRBV12-5 and TRBJ1-5 for the parts outside the CDR3, the full variable domain is DARVTQTPRHKVTEMGQEVTMRCQPILGHNTVFWYRQTMMQGLELLAYFRNRAPLDDSGMPKDRFSAEMPDATLATLKIQPSEPRDSAVYFCASGSQEYQPQHFGDGTRLSIL.

The rearrangement joins TRBV4-3 to TRBJ2-1, with TRBD2 matching 7 bases. Trimming at V came to 0 bases and at J to 4 bases, leaving 15 bases not matched to a gene. CDR3 length: 19 residues. Germline V gene data show CDR1 as LGHNA and CDR2 as YSLEER. Here the CDR3 reads CASSQDRAAWSSGYNEQFF. The CDR3 region has the DNA TGCGCCAGCAGCCAAGATCGAGCTGCCTGGTCTAGCGGTTACAATGAGCAGTTCTTC.